The 24 T cell receptor beta chains below all came from one sample that was sequenced in a study of blood T cell repertoires in COVID-19. Clones were sequenced by immunoSEQ multiplex PCR, and TCRdb holds only the in-frame ones, with some missing. The table lists about 180,000 clones, around 80% of them singletons. Sequenced input: PBMCs or T cells enriched from blood (not recorded which). The receptors here all came from a man in his fifties or sixties who had recovered from COVID-19.

This clone was seen a few times. The rearrangement joins TRBV5-8 to TRBJ2-7; 7 nucleotides align to TRBD1. This CDR3 contains 15 residues. V gave up 4 bases and J gave up 7 bases; unmatched junction bases: 14. Germline V gives CDR1 SGHTS, CDR2 YDEGEE. The CDR3 DNA follows: TGTGCCAGCAGCCACGACGACAGGGTTGGCGGAGAGCAGTACTTC. Protein product: CASSHDDRVGGEQYF.

This chain links TRBV30 with TRBJ1-6; D might be TRBD1 (6 bases). V lost 4 bases and J 10 bases, leaving 17 bases between the germline ends. CDR3 size: 14 residues. In germline, CDR1 is GTSNPN, CDR2 SVGIG (reference sequence). The DNA for the CDR3 is TGTGCCTGGACAACCCAACAGGGAAGCTCACCCCTCCACTTT. This sequence encodes CAWTTQQGSSPLHF.

This clone was seen only a few times. V and J are TRBV10-1 and TRBJ1-2, with D maybe TRBD1 (6 bases). Germline V CDR1 and CDR2: WNHNN, SYGVQD (reference sequence). V lost 2 bases and J 4 bases, leaving 14 bases between the germline ends. The CDR3 totals 15 residues. Here the CDR3 DNA reads TGCGCCAGCAGTGAGGGGTCAGGGGATCCCTATGGCTACACCTTC. Translated: CASSEGSGDPYGYTF.

The chain is built from TRBV3-1 (or the pseudogene TRBV3-2) and TRBJ1-5; perhaps TRBD1 as D (5 bases). This CDR3 region has 15 residues. Trimming pared 1 base from V and 5 bases from J, leaving 12 bases between. Germline V gene data show CDR1 as LGHDT and CDR2 as YNNKEL (reference sequence). CDR3 sequence reads: CASSQASQGHQPQHF. The CDR3 DNA sequence: TGTGCCAGCAGCCAAGCGTCCCAGGGCCATCAGCCCCAGCATTTT.

The rearrangement links TRBV10-3 to TRBJ2-7; TRBD1 is a possible D gene (6 bases). The CDR3 has 13 amino acids. Trimming pared 4 bases from V and 5 bases from J, leaving 12 bases between. Germline V CDR1 and CDR2: ENHRY, SYGVKD. Here the CDR3 DNA reads TGTGCCATCAGTGGAGGGCAGGGGAACGAGCAGTACTTC. Translated, it gives CAISGGQGNEQYF.

The chain combines TRBV11-2 with TRBJ2-1, with TRBD2 matching 10 bases. Germline-derived CDR1 and CDR2 are SGHAT and FQNNGV. The ends lost 1 base at V and 9 bases at J; junction bases unmatched: 6. There are 15 residues in the CDR3. The CDR3 coding sequence is TGTGCCAGCAGCTTAGCTAGCGGGGGAGGTATTGAGCAGTTCTTC. This codes for CASSLASGGGIEQFF.

A single count supports this clone. The chain joins TRBV5-1 to TRBJ2-1; D perhaps matches TRBD1 (5 bases). V lost 4 bases, J lost 8 bases, and 13 bases lay in between. CDR3 length: 13 residues. The germline V gene encodes CDR1 SGHRS and CDR2 YFSETQ. Here the CDR3 reads CASSGAPHDEQFF. The CDR3 DNA is TGCGCCAGCAGCGGGGCCCCCCATGATGAGCAGTTCTTC.

CDR3 DNA sequence: TGTGCCAGCAGGATGGGACAGCGAGTTAATTCACCCCTCCACTTT. Translating gives CASRMGQRVNSPLHF. This rearrangement joins TRBV6-5 to TRBJ1-6, with 7 bases lining up with TRBD1. The CDR3 contains 15 residues. J lost 6 bases, V lost 6 bases, and 8 bases had no gene match. The V gene's germline CDR1 is MNHEY and CDR2 SVGAGI.

The rearrangement links TRBV5-8 to TRBJ2-7, with 8 positions matching TRBD1. The CDR3 consists of 14 residues. Germline CDR1 is SGHTS and CDR2 is YDEGEE. The junction had 10 bases not matched to a gene; V was cut back by 7 bases and J by 4 bases. The CDR3 coding sequence is TGTGCCAGCGGTCTTTGGACAGGGAATTACGAGCAGTACTTC. Translating it yields CASGLWTGNYEQYF.

This clone was detected once. V usage is TRBV28 and J usage is TRBJ1-5; D is unclear. The CDR3 contains 14 residues. Per germline, CDR1 MDHEN and CDR2 SYDVKM. Deletions cut 1 base from V and 7 bases from J, with 11 bases between. The CDR3 is CASSLSGSGQPQHF. CDR3 in DNA: TGTGCCAGCAGTTTATCGGGGTCGGGGCAGCCCCAGCATTTT.

The genes are TRBV9 and TRBJ1-2, with 9 bases fitting TRBD1. The CDR3 loop spans 15 amino acids. The germline V gene has CDR1 SGDLS and CDR2 YYNGEE. V gave up 0 bases and J gave up 4 bases; unmatched junction bases: 4. The CDR3, as DNA: TGTGCCAGCAGCGTAGGAGGGACAGGGTCCTATGGCTACACCTTC. Translation gives CASSVGGTGSYGYTF. The complete variable domain, with remaining parts taken from reference TRBV9 and TRBJ1-2, reads DSGVTQTPKHLITATGQRVTLRCSPRSGDLSVYWYQQSLDQGLQFLIQYYNGEERAKGNILERFSAQQFPDLHSELNLSSLELGDSALYFCASSVGGTGSYGYTFGSGTRLTVV.

This CDR3 is CTSSQGGGGRYNEQYF. In DNA, the CDR3 is TGCACCAGCAGCCAAGGTGGGGGGGGGCGATACAACGAGCAGTACTTC. The rearrangement links TRBV1 to TRBJ2-7; TRBD2, as called in the table, went unchecked against the DNA. TRBV1 is flagged as a pseudogene. The CDR3 spans 16 residues.

The chain combines TRBV29-1 with TRBJ2-7, with TRBD2 as a possible D gene (6 bases). V was clipped by 0 bases and J by 2 bases, with 11 bases between them. The CDR3 totals 14 residues. Germline loops: CDR1 SQVTM, CDR2 ANQGSEA. The CDR3 sequence: CSVEDRGTAYEQYF. In nucleotides, the CDR3 is TGCAGCGTTGAAGATCGCGGGACGGCCTACGAGCAGTACTTC.

This clone was detected only a few times. The J gene is TRBJ1-1, the V gene TRBV2; 8 bases are shared with TRBD1. The germline gives CDR1 SNHLY, CDR2 FYNNEI. This CDR3 spans 11 amino acids. Trimming at V came to 4 bases and at J to 11 bases, leaving 3 bases not matched to a gene. CDR3 amino acids: CASSVRGLAFF. CDR3 nucleotides: TGTGCCAGCAGTGTCAGGGGGCTGGCTTTCTTT.

The gene calls are TRBV6-1 and TRBJ1-3; D not certain. The V end lost 4 bases, the J end lost 0 bases, and 10 bases lay between the germline ends. The CDR3 has 15 amino acids. Germline CDR1 MNHNS, CDR2 SASEGT. This chain's CDR3 is CASSADGSSGNTIYF. In DNA form, the CDR3 reads TGTGCCAGCAGTGCCGATGGGAGCTCTGGAAACACCATATATTTT.

This clone showed up just a few times. This chain uses TRBV30 with TRBJ1-1; no definite D call. The V gene's germline CDR1 is GTSNPN and CDR2 SVGIG (reference sequence). The CDR3 has 15 amino acids. V was trimmed by 0 bases and J by 1 base, leaving 12 bases between them. CDR3 residues: CAWSVRFNENTEAFF. The CDR3 DNA reads as TGTGCCTGGAGTGTACGGTTTAACGAGAACACTGAAGCTTTCTTT.

This clone was observed once. V usage is TRBV19 and J usage is TRBJ1-1; no firm D call. The CDR3 contains 15 residues. Per the germline V gene, CDR1 is LNHDA and CDR2 is SQIVND (reference sequence). V lost 6 bases, J lost 0 bases, and 14 bases lay in between. This CDR3 is CASRVEANVNTEAFF. DNA of the CDR3: TGTGCCAGTAGGGTGGAGGCTAACGTGAACACTGAAGCTTTCTTT.

This chain links TRBV6-5 with TRBJ2-2; 9 nucleotides match TRBD2. Trimming at V came to 6 bases and at J to 5 bases, leaving 7 bases not matched to a gene. CDR1 and CDR2 from the germline V gene are MNHEY and SVGAGI. The CDR3 is made up of 15 amino acids. The CDR3 protein is CASRPSGGRTGELFF. For the CDR3, the DNA is TGTGCCAGCAGACCCAGCGGGGGGAGAACCGGGGAGCTGTTTTTT.

The chain joins TRBV7-9 to TRBJ1-5, with 7 bases identical to TRBD1. The V segment lost 3 bases and the J segment 5 bases; nucleotides outside the gene matches: 1. This CDR3 is 13 amino acids long. Germline CDR1 SEHNR, CDR2 FQNEAQ (reference sequence). CDR3 amino acids: CASSLQGDQPQHF. In DNA form, the CDR3 reads TGTGCCAGCAGCTTGCAGGGGGATCAGCCCCAGCATTTT.

The chain links TRBV6-1 to TRBJ2-1; possibly TRBD2 for D (5 bases). V was cut by 3 bases and J by 6 bases, with 9 bases left in between. CDR1 and CDR2 from the germline V gene are MNHNS and SASEGT. The CDR3 runs 13 residues. The CDR3 DNA is TGTGCCAGCAGTGACGGACTCGTCAATGAGCAGTTCTTC. It translates to CASSDGLVNEQFF.

The genes are TRBV28 and TRBJ1-5, with 10 bases matching TRBD1. The CDR3 length is 17 residues. Losses at the gene ends were 6 bases for V and 1 base for J; bases not matched to a gene: 9. CDR1 MDHEN and CDR2 SYDVKM come from the germline V gene. The CDR3 DNA sequence: TGTGCCAGCAGGGGACAGGGGAAAGGTGGAAGCAATCAGCCCCAGCATTTT. This encodes CASRGQGKGGSNQPQHF.

The CDR3 DNA sequence: TGTGCCAGCAGCCGGACTAGCGGGCCCAATGAGCAGTTCTTC. Translated, it gives CASSRTSGPNEQFF. This chain links TRBV2 with TRBJ2-1; 11 nucleotides agree with TRBD2. The CDR3 is made up of 14 amino acids. In germline, CDR1 is SNHLY, CDR2 FYNNEI. The ends lost 6 bases at V and 6 bases at J; junction bases unmatched: 4. The full variable domain, with the rest looked up from reference TRBV2 and TRBJ2-1, is EPEVTQTPSHQVTQMGQEVILRCVPISNHLYFYWYRQILGQKVEFLVSFYNNEISEKSEIFDDQFSVERPDGSNFTLKIRSTKLEDSAMYFCASSRTSGPNEQFFGPGTRLTVL.

This chain connects TRBV28 to TRBJ1-5; D not certain. This CDR3 spans 12 amino acids. Trimming shortened V by 6 bases and J by 6 bases, and 9 bases separated the two germline ends. Per germline, CDR1 MDHEN and CDR2 SYDVKM. The CDR3 is CASRVTGQPQHF. The CDR3 nucleotides read TGTGCCAGCAGGGTCACGGGTCAGCCCCAGCATTTT.

The V call is TRBV3-1 (or the pseudogene TRBV3-2), the J call TRBJ2-3, with 7 bases fitting TRBD1. The CDR3 is 15 amino acids. With 1 base clipped from V and 0 bases from J, the junction kept 1 base outside the gene matches. Germline CDR1 reads LGHDT; CDR2 reads YNNKEL (reference sequence). CDR3 protein: CASSQGGQSTDTQYF. The CDR3 coding sequence is TGTGCCAGCAGCCAAGGGGGACAGAGCACAGATACGCAGTATTTT.